A single T cell receptor (beta chain) is shown here with its context. This table comes from immunoSEQ multiplex PCR, and its TCRdb copy is limited to in-frame clones, with some not included. The data show thousands of clones, around 79% seen once. There are 10 residues in the CDR3. V shed 1 base and J shed 6 bases, with 0 bases lying between them. The germline CDR1 and CDR2 sequences are MNHNS and SASEGT. The data stem from a study of T cell clones after liver transplantation. Study context: TCRbeta sequencing after a pre-transplant mixed lymphocyte reaction identified graft-donor-reactive clones, later tracked in post-transplant blood.

Source: CD8+ T cells from blood, taken 24 months after liver transplant. The chain carries TRBV6-1 and TRBJ2-5; D is undetermined. The clonotype comes from a human patient who received a liver transplant. Some of the T cells might come from the graft donor. The CDR3 sequence: CASSEETQYF. As DNA, the CDR3 is TGTGCCAGCAGTGAAGAGACCCAGTACTTC.